The entry below gives a single TCR beta chain sequence along with its context. No cognate antigen has been identified for it. The input lacks base qualities; no much larger clone sits a single base away. Repertoires were sampled repeatedly over the course of chemoradiotherapy, so clonal expansion could be followed in the tumor microenvironment. The V and J ends are trimmed by 4 bases and 3 bases, leaving 25 bases between them. Inclusive of the bounding cysteine and phenylalanine, the CDR3 is 18 residues long. Solely the CDR3 DNA is kept, with 54 bases framed from the first base. CDR1 and CDR2 are drawn from the germline V gene: SGDLS, YYNGEE. Library preparation was by the immunoSEQ multiplex PCR assay. Drawn from immuneACCESS, this table holds only the in-frame rearrangements with V and J called that TCRdb kept. Clones are partly lost; checked studies trace under half to an unresolved V gene and leave the rest unexplained. Here the sample has approximately 8,500 clones; around 67% occur a single time. The ten largest clones represent 9% of the sample.

These data come from a study of chemoradiotherapy in HPV16-positive cancers (dated by TCRdb to 2021 to 2024). Context from the whole study: Using functional T-cell assays on cells from two HPV16-positive patients, the researchers defined candidate HPV-specific T-cell clones and common TCR motifs. The study set out to ask whether T-cell immunity against the HPV oncoproteins E6 and E7 changes over the course of chemoradiotherapy and whether that immunity affects survival. TCR repertoires from more than 70 patients with HPV-related cancers were then used to track the candidate HPV-specific TCRs and motifs. General study outcomes and caveats: Expansion of candidate HPV-specific clones and E7-related TCR motifs was observed in the tumor microenvironment during treatment, whereas no such expansion was observed for non-HPV-specific T cells. The functional definition of HPV-specific T cells came from only a couple of HPV16-positive patients, and the survival association was reported for HPV16-positive patients. Improved recurrence-free survival in HPV16-positive patients was associated with expansion of HPV-responsive T cells during chemoradiotherapy.

The chain uses TRBV9 and TRBJ2-5; the D segment could be TRBD2, given 10 matching bases. Sample collection was performed from a patient who underwent chemoradiotherapy. This clonotype was sampled from a human donor with HPV-associated anogenital cancer. The DNA sequence reads TGTGCCAGCAGCCGGGACAGGGAAGGACTAGCGGATAAAGAGACCCAGTACTTC. Its coded protein is CASSRDREGLADKETQYF.